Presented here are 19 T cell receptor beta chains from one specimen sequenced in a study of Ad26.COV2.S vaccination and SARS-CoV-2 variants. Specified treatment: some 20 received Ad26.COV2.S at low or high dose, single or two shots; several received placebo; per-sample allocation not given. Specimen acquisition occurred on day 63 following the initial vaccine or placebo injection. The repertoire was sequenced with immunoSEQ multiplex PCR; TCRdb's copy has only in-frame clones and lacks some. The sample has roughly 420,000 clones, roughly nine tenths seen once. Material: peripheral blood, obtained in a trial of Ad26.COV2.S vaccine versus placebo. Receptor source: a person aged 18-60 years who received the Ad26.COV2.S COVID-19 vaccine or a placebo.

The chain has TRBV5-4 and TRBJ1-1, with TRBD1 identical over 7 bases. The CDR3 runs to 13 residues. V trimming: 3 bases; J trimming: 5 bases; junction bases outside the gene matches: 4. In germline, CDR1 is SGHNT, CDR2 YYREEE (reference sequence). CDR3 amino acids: CASSWQGGTEAFF. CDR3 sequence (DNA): TGTGCCAGCAGCTGGCAGGGGGGGACTGAAGCTTTCTTT.

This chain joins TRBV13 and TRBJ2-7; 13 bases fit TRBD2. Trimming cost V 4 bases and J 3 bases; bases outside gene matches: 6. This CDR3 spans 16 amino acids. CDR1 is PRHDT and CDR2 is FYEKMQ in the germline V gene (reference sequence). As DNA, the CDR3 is TGTGCCAGCAGCTCTACTAGCGGGGGGGGATTCTACGAGCAGTACTTC. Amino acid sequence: CASSSTSGGGFYEQYF.

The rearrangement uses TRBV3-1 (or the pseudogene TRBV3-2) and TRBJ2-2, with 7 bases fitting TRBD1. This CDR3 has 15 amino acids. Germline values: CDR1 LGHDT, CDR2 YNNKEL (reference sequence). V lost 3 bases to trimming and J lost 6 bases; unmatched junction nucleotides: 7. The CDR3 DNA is TGTGCCAGCAGCCAGGACAGGACCCAGGCCGGGGAGCTGTTTTTT. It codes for CASSQDRTQAGELFF.

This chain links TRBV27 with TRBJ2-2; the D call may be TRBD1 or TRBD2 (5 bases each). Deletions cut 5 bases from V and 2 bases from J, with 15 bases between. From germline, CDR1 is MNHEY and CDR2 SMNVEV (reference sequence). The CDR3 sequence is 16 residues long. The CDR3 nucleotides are TGTGCCAGCAGTCCTTGGGGGATGAACAACACCGGGGAGCTGTTTTTT. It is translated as CASSPWGMNNTGELFF.

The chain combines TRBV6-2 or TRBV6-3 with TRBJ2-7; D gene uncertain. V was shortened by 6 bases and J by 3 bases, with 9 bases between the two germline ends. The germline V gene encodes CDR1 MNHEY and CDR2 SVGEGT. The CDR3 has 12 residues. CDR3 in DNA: TGTGCCAGCAGCTCACAGCTCTACGAGCAGTACGTC. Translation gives CASSSQLYEQYV.

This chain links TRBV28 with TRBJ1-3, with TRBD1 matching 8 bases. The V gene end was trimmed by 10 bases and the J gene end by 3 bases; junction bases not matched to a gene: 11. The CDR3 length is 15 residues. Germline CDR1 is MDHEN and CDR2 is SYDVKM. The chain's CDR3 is CAILSGGADGNTIYF. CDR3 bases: TGTGCCATATTATCAGGGGGCGCTGATGGAAACACCATATATTTT.

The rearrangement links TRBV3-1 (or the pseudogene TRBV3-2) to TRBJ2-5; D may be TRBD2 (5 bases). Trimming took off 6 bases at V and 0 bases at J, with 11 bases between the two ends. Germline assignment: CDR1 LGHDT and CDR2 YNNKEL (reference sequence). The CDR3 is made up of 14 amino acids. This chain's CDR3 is CASSPRGYQETQYF. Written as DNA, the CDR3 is TGTGCCAGCAGTCCACGAGGGTACCAAGAGACCCAGTACTTC.

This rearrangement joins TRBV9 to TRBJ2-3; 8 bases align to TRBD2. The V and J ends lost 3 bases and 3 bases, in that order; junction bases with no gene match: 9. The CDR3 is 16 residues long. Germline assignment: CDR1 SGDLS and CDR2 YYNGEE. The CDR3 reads CASSAESGSLTDTQYF. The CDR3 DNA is TGTGCCAGCAGCGCAGAAAGCGGGAGTTTAACAGATACGCAGTATTTT.

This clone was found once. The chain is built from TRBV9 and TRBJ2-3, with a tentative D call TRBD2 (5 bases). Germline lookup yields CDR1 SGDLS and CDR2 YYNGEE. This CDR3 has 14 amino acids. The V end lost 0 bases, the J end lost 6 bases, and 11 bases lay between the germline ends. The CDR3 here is CASSVEAGGDTQYF. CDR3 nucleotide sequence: TGTGCCAGCAGCGTAGAGGCGGGCGGCGATACGCAGTATTTT.

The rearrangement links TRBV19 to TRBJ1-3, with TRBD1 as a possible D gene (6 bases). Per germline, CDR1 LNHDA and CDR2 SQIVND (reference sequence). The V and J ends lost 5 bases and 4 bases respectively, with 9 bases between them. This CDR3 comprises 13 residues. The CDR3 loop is CASSVRGGNTIYF. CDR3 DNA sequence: TGTGCCAGTAGTGTCAGGGGAGGAAACACCATATATTTT. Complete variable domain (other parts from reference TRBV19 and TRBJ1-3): DGGITQSPKYLFRKEGQNVTLSCEQNLNHDAMYWYRQDPGQGLRLIYYSQIVNDFQKGDIAEGYSVSREKKESFPLTVTSAQKNPTAFYLCASSVRGGNTIYFGEGSWLTVV.

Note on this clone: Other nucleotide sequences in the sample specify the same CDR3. CDR3 in amino acids: CSARKTEAFF. In nucleotides, the CDR3 is TGCAGTGCCCGAAAGACTGAAGCTTTCTTT. J is TRBJ1-1 and V is TRBV20-1, with no clear D. Germline CDR1 and CDR2: DFQATT and SNEGSKA (reference sequence). The CDR3 extends over 10 amino acids. Trimming took off 6 bases at V and 5 bases at J, with 7 bases between the two ends.

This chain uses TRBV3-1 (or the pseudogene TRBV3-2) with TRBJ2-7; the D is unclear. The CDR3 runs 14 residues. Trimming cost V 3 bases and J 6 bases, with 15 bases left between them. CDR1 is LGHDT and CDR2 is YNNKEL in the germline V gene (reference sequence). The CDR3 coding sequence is TGTGCCAGCAGCCACCATAACTCACCCGGCGAGCAGTACGTC. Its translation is CASSHHNSPGEQYV.

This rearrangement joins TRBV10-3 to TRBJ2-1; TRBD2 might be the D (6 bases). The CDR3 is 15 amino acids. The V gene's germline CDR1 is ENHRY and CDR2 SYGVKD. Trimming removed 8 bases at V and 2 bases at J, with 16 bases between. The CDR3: CAIGGSGVPYNEQFF. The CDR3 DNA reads TGTGCCATCGGGGGTTCGGGGGTCCCCTACAATGAGCAGTTCTTC.

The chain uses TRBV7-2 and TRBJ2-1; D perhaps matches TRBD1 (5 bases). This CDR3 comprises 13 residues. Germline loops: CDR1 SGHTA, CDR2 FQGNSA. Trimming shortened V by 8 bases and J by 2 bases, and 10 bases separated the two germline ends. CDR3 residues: CASRLGPYNEQFF. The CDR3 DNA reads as TGTGCCAGCCGTTTGGGGCCCTACAATGAGCAGTTCTTC.

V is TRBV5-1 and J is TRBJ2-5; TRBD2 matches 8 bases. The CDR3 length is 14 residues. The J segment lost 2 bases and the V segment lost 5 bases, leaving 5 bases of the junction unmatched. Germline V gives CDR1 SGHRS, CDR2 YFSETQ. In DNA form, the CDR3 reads TGCGCCAGCAGGAGGCGGGGGGATCAAGAGACCCAGTACTTC. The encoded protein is CASRRRGDQETQYF. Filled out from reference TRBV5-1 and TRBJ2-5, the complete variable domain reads KAGVTQTPRYLIKTRGQQVTLSCSPISGHRSVSWYQQTPGQGLQFLFEYFSETQRNKGNFPGRFSGRQFSNSRSEMNVSTLELGDSALYLCASRRRGDQETQYFGPGTRLLVL.

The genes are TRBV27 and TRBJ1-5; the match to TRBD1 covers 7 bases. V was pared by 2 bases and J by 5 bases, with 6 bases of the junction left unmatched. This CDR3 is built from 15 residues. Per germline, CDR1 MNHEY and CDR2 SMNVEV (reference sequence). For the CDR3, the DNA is TGTGCCAGCAGTTTAATGGCAGGGGGGGATCAGCCCCAGCATTTT. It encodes CASSLMAGGDQPQHF.

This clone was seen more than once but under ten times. The CDR3 reads CASSGVGQLNTGELFF. DNA of the CDR3: TGTGCCAGCAGCGGAGTGGGACAGCTAAACACCGGGGAGCTGTTTTTT. This chain connects TRBV5-5 to TRBJ2-2, with 7 bases identical to TRBD1. This CDR3 has 16 residues. J gave up 2 bases and V 4 bases, and 8 bases lay outside the gene matches. In germline, CDR1 is SGHKS, CDR2 YYEKEE (reference sequence).

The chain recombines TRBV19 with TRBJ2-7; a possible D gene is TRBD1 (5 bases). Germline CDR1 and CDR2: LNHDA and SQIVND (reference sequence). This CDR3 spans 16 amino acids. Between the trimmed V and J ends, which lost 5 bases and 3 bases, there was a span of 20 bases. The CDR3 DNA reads TGTGCCAGTAGTGGTGTTGGAAGGACACGGCTCTACGAGCAGTACGTC. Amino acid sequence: CASSGVGRTRLYEQYV.

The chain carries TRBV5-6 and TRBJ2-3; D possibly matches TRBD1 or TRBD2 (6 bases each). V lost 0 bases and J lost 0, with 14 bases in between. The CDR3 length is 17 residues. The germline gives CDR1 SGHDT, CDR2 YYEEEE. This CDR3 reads CASSLGRGQGSTDTQYF. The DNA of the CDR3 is TGTGCCAGCAGCTTGGGGCGGGGACAAGGCAGCACAGATACGCAGTATTTT.